This T cell receptor beta chain was captured by sequencing in a study of CD8+CD57+ T cells in acquired aplastic anemia. Study details: Quantities of DNA derived from sorted CD4+ and CD8+ cells averaged about 3.2 ug. General study points: Patients and controls shared about 30 CD8+ CDR3 sequences, which appeared highly expressed in patients and within their immunodominant clones. Between patients and controls, CD8+ Simpson's diversity did not vary significantly.

Points on this clonotype: Its antigen is as yet unknown.

Genomic DNA, the template, was used for profiling of the TCR beta VDJ and CDR3. TCRdb re-called the reads through MiXCR, storing one row per CDR3 protein. In the table there are approximately 270,000 distinct CDR3 sequences, roughly 50% of which are singletons. This CDR3 comprises 17 residues. J gave up 0 bases and V 6 bases, and 4 bases lay outside the gene matches. The chain uses TRBV12-3 or TRBV12-4 and TRBJ1-6; TRBD1 matches at 11 bases. The sequence derives from a human donor with severe aplastic anemia or a healthy control (not recorded which). Material for sequencing was sorted CD4+, CD8+, or CD8+CD57+ T cells (not recorded which) from PBMCs. CDR3 amino acids: CASSAGTGGSYNSPLHF. The CDR3 bases are TGTGCCAGCAGCGCCGGGACAGGGGGCTCCTATAATTCACCCCTCCACTTT.